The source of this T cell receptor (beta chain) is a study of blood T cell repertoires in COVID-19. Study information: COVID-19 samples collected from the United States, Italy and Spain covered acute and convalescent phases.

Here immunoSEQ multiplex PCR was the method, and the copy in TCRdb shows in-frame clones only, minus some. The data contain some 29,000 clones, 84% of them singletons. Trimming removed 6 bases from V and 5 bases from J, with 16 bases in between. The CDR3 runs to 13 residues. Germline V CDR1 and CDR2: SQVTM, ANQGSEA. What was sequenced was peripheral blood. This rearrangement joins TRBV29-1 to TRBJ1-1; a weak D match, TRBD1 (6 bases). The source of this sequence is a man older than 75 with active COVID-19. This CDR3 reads CSVDQGSRTEAFF. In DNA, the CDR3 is TGCAGCGTAGATCAGGGGAGTAGGACTGAAGCTTTCTTT. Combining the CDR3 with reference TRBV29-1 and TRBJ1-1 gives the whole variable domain SAVISQKPSRDICQRGTSLTIQCQVDSQVTMMFWYRQQPGQSLTLIATANQGSEATYESGFVIDKFPISRPNLTFSTLTVSNMSPEDSSIYLCSVDQGSRTEAFFGQGTRLTVV.